The sequence of this T cell receptor beta chain was determined in a study of T-cell reconstitution after alpha-beta-depleted transplantation in children. There are a few counts of this clonotype. Unique molecular identifiers featured in how the TCRbeta library was prepared. TCRdb processed the PCR reads anew with MiXCR; each CDR3 protein has one entry. The data contain hundreds of thousands of distinct CDR3 sequences, around 10% of them singletons. The CDR3 contains 14 residues. Germline-derived CDR1 and CDR2 are LGHDT and YNNKEL (reference sequence). With 0 bases removed from V and 12 bases from J, the gap between germline ends came to 15 bases.

The chain combines TRBV3-1 with TRBJ1-5; D remains unclear. The TCR was taken from a human donor who donated a stem cell graft to a child with acute lymphoblastic leukemia. This specimen consisted of PBMCs from the stem cell graft donor, obtained from the stem cell graft. The CDR3 bases are TGTGCCAGCAGCCAAGATATCGGCCCTCGTGTCCAGCATTTT. As protein: CASSQDIGPRVQHF.